This TCR beta chain was obtained from a study of shared clonotypes between healthy human individuals. Study-level information: Three plates each covered CD4 naive and memory; CD8 naive two, CD8 memory one. Study-wide results and limits: Having only a few donors restricted how much genetic and exposure-history diversity was captured.

On this clone: The antigen is unknown.

Naivety among CD8 cells was defined by CD45RO negativity and positive CCR7 selection, thereby excluding terminally differentiated effector memory CD45RA+ cells. Looked up from germline, CDR1 is SEHNR and CDR2 is FQNEAQ (reference sequence). The J segment lost 0 bases and the V segment lost 5 bases, leaving 11 bases of the junction unmatched. This CDR3 is built from 18 residues. Each replicate PCR on the sorted subsets used roughly 210 ng DNA (approximately 27,000 T cell genomes). TCRdb's copy holds only in-frame clones and misses some; the assay was immunoSEQ multiplex PCR. Found here are around 600,000 clones, around 95% of them singletons; the top ten hold about 0.11%.

This clonotype originated in a woman in her 30s in good health. The V and J genes are TRBV7-9 and TRBJ2-1; 9 bases fit TRBD2. Material: naive CD8+ T cells sorted from blood. The chain's CDR3 is CASSTSEREVFSYNEQFF. DNA of the CDR3: TGTGCCAGCAGCACCTCTGAGCGGGAGGTCTTCTCCTACAATGAGCAGTTCTTC.